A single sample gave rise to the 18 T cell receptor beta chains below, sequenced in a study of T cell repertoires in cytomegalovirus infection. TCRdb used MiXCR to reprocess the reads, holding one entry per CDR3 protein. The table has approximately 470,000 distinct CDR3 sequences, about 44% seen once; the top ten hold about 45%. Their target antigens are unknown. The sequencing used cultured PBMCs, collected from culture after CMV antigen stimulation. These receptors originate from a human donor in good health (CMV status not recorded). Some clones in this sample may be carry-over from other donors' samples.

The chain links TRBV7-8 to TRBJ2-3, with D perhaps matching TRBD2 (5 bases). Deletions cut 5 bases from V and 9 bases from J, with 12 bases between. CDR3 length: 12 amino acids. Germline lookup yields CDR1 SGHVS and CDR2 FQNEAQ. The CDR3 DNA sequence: TGTGCCAGCAGCCGGAAGGACTCAACGCAGTATTTT. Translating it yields CASSRKDSTQYF.

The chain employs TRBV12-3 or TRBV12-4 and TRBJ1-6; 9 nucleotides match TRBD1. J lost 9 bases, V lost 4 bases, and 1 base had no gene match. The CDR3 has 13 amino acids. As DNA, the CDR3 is TGTGCCAGCAGTTCGGACAGGGGTTCACCCCTCCACTTT. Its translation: CASSSDRGSPLHF.

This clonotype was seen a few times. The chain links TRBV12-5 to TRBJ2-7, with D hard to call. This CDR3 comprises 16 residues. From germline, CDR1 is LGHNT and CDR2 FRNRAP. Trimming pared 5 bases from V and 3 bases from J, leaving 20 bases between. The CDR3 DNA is TGTGCTAGTGGTCTCGCCCCCCCTCTTATAAACTACGAGCAGTACTTC. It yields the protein CASGLAPPLINYEQYF. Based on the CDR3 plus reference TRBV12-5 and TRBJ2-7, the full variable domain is DARVTQTPRHKVTEMGQEVTMRCQPILGHNTVFWYRQTMMQGLELLAYFRNRAPLDDSGMPKDRFSAEMPDATLATLKIQPSEPRDSAVYFCASGLAPPLINYEQYFGPGTRLTVT.

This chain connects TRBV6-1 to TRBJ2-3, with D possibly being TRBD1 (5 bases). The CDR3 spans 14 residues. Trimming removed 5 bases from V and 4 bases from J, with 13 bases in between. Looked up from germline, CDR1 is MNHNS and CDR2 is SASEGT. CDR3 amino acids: CASSSVRGADTQYF. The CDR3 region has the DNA TGTGCCAGCAGTAGCGTAAGGGGCGCAGATACGCAGTATTTT.

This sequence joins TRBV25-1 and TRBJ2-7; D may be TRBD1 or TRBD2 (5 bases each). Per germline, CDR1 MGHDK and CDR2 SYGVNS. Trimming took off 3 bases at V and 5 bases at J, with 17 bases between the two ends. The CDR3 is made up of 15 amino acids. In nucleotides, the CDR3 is TGTGCCAGCAGTGACGGGGCCCGACTCGGGGACGAGCAGTACTTC. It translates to CASSDGARLGDEQYF.

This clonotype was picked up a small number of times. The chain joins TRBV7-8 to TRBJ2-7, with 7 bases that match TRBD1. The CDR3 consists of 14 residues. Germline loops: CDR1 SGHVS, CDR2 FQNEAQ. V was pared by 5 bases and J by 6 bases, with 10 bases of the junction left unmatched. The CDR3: CASSPRDRVVEQYF. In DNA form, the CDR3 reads TGTGCCAGCAGCCCCCGGGACAGAGTAGTCGAGCAGTACTTC.

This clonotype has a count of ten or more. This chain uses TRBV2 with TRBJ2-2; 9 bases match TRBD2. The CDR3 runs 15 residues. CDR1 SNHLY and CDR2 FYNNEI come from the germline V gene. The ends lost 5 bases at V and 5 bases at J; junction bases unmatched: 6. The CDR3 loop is CASSLEAGGTGELFF. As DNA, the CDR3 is TGTGCCAGCAGTCTAGAAGCGGGAGGTACCGGGGAGCTGTTTTTT.

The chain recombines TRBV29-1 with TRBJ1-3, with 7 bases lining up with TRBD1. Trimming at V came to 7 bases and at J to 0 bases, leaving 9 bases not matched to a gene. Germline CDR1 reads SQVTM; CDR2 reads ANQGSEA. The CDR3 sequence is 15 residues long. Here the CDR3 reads CSARDRADSGNTIYF. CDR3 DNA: TGCAGCGCTCGAGACAGGGCTGACTCTGGAAACACCATATATTTT.

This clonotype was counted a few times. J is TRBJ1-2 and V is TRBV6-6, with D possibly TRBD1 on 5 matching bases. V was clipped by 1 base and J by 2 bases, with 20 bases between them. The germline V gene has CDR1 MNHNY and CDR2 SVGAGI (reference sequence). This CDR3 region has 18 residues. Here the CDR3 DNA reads TGTGCCAGCAGTTACTTAGCCCCGACAGCCTTCTCCAACTATGGCTACACCTTC. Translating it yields CASSYLAPTAFSNYGYTF.

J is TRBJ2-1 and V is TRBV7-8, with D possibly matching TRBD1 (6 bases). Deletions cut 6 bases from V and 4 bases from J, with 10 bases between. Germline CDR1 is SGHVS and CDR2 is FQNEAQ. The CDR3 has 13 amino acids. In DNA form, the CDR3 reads TGTGCCAGCAGTCCAGGGGTTTACAATGAGCAGTTCTTC. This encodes CASSPGVYNEQFF.

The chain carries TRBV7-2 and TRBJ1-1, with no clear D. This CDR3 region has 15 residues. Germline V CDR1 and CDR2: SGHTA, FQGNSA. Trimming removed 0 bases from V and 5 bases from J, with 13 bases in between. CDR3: CASSLAAQTGTEAFF. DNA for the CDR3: TGTGCCAGCAGCTTAGCGGCCCAGACGGGAACTGAAGCTTTCTTT.

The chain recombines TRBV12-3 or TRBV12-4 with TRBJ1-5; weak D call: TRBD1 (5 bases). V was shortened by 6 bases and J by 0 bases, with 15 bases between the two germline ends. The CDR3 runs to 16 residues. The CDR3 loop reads CASSPRASYSNQPQHF. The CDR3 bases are TGTGCCAGCAGCCCCAGGGCCAGCTATAGCAATCAGCCCCAGCATTTT.

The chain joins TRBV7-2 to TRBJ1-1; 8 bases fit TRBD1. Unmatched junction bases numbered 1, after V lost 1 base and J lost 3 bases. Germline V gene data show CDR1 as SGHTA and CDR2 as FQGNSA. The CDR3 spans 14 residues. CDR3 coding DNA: TGTGCCAGCAGCTTAGTACAGGGGGACACTGAAGCTTTCTTT. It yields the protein CASSLVQGDTEAFF. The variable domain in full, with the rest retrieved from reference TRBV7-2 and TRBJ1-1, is GAGVSQSPSNKVTEKGKDVELRCDPISGHTALYWYRQSLGQGLEFLIYFQGNSAPDKSGLPSDRFSAERTGGSVSTLTIQRTQQEDSAVYLCASSLVQGDTEAFFGQGTRLTVV.

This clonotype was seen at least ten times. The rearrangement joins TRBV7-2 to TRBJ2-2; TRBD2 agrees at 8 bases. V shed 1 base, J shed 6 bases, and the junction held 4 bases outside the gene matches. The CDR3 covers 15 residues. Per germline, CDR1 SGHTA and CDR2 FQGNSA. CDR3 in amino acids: CASSLVGGGPGELFF. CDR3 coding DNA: TGTGCCAGCAGCTTAGTAGGCGGGGGGCCCGGGGAGCTGTTTTTT.

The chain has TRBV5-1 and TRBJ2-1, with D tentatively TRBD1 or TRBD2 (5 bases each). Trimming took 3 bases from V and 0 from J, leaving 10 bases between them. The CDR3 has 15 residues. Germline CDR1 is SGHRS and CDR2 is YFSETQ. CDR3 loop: CASSWGGGSYNEQFF. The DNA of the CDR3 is TGCGCCAGCAGCTGGGGTGGGGGCTCCTACAATGAGCAGTTCTTC.

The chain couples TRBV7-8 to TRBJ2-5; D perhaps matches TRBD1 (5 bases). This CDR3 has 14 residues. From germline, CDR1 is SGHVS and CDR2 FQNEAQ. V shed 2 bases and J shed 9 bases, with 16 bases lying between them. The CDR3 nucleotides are TGTGCCAGCAGCTTAAGGCTAACACAAGGGGCCCAGTACTTC. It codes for CASSLRLTQGAQYF.

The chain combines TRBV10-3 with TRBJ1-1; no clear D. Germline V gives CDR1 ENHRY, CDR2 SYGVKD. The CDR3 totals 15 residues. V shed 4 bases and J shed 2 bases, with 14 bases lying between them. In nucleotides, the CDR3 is TGTGCCATCAGTGGAGGGAAAGGGCTTAACACTGAAGCTTTCTTT. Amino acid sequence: CAISGGKGLNTEAFF.

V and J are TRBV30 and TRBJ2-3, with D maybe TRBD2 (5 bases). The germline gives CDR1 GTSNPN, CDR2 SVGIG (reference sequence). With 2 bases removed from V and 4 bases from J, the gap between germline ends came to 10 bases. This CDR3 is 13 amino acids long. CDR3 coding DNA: TGTGCCTGGAGTACACTAGTTTCAGATACGCAGTATTTT. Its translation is CAWSTLVSDTQYF.